This is a list of T cell receptor beta chains from one sample in a study of blood T cell repertoires in COVID-19. Data came from immunoSEQ multiplex PCR; TCRdb stores just in-frame clones and leaves some out. The top ten hold less than 40% of the sample, which has almost 20,000 clones, approximately 81% seen once. Sequencing was performed on peripheral blood. Source of these receptors: a human donor with active COVID-19. The donor label of this sample is uncertain. Each CDR3 is given with its conserved first and last residue. Fields, in order: D gene, clone size, V gene, J gene, CDR3 DNA, CDR3 protein. D genes are given only for firm matches. The size entry is marked missing in some rows and otherwise reads once, few, many or a size class.

d_gene: .
abundance: .
v_gene: TRBV7-9
j_gene: TRBJ2-2
CDR3nt: TGTGCCCCCCCCGGGTCCGCCGGGGAGCTGTTTTTT
CDR3aa: CAPPGSAGELFF

d_gene: TRBD2
abundance: .
v_gene: TRBV3-1/TRBV3-2
j_gene: TRBJ2-1
CDR3nt: TGTGCCAGCAGCTCCTCCCTTCAGCGGGGGGGCTTCGGTGAGCAGTTCTTC
CDR3aa: CASSSSLQRGGFGEQFF

d_gene: .
abundance: .
v_gene: TRBV7-9
j_gene: TRBJ1-3
CDR3nt: TGTGCCAGCAGCGGACAAGGAAACACCATATATTTT
CDR3aa: CASSGQGNTIYF

d_gene: .
abundance: .
v_gene: TRBV30
j_gene: TRBJ2-3
CDR3nt: TGTGCCTGGTCGGTGGGAGCATACTCCACAGATACGCAGTATTTT
CDR3aa: CAWSVGAYSTDTQYF

d_gene: .
abundance: .
v_gene: TRBV5-5
j_gene: TRBJ2-2
CDR3nt: TGTGCCAGCACCTCGACGGGGGTTTTCACCGGGGAGCTGTTTTTT
CDR3aa: CASTSTGVFTGELFF

d_gene: .
abundance: .
v_gene: TRBV7-8
j_gene: TRBJ2-1
CDR3nt: TGTGCCAGCAGCTTCAACAACTACAATGAGCAGTTCTTC
CDR3aa: CASSFNNYNEQFF

d_gene: .
abundance: .
v_gene: TRBV5-6
j_gene: TRBJ1-1
CDR3nt: TGTGCCAGCATCCCGTCCGGGGGGCTGGGCACTGAAGCTTTCTTT
CDR3aa: CASIPSGGLGTEAFF

d_gene: TRBD2
abundance: .
v_gene: TRBV9
j_gene: TRBJ2-1
CDR3nt: TGTGCCAGCAGCGTAGGGTCTAGCGGAGGGGACAATGAGCAGTTCTTC
CDR3aa: CASSVGSSGGDNEQFF

d_gene: TRBD2
abundance: few
v_gene: TRBV5-1
j_gene: TRBJ2-1
CDR3nt: TGCGCCAGCAGCTCCGGGACTAGCGGATACAATGAGCAGTTCTTC
CDR3aa: CASSSGTSGYNEQFF

d_gene: TRBD2
abundance: .
v_gene: TRBV20-1
j_gene: TRBJ2-2
CDR3nt: TGCAGTGCTAGTCCCGGGACTACCCTAAACACCGGGGAGCTGTTTTTT
CDR3aa: CSASPGTTLNTGELFF

d_gene: TRBD1
abundance: .
v_gene: TRBV3-1/TRBV3-2
j_gene: TRBJ1-3
CDR3nt: TGTGCCAGCAGCCGCTACGGACAGGGGACGAGCTCTGGAAACACCATATATTTT
CDR3aa: CASSRYGQGTSSGNTIYF

d_gene: TRBD1
abundance: .
v_gene: TRBV7-8
j_gene: TRBJ2-7
CDR3nt: TGTGCCAGCAGCTTAGCGGACAGGGGGCTCAACGAGCAGTACTTC
CDR3aa: CASSLADRGLNEQYF

d_gene: .
abundance: .
v_gene: TRBV29-1
j_gene: TRBJ1-2
CDR3nt: TGCAGCGTTGTGGCTGGGGCGCTGGGCTACACCTTC
CDR3aa: CSVVAGALGYTF

d_gene: .
abundance: .
v_gene: TRBV4-2
j_gene: TRBJ1-5
CDR3nt: TGTGCCAGCAGCCCGGACAAGCTTAGCAATCAGCCCCAGCATTTT
CDR3aa: CASSPDKLSNQPQHF

d_gene: TRBD2
abundance: .
v_gene: TRBV7-3
j_gene: TRBJ2-3
CDR3nt: TGTGCCAGCAGCACCACGGGGGGGCGAAATACGCAGTATTTT
CDR3aa: CASSTTGGRNTQYF

d_gene: .
abundance: .
v_gene: TRBV13
j_gene: TRBJ2-3
CDR3nt: TGTGCCAGCAGCATCCCGAGTTTCGATACGCAGTATTTT
CDR3aa: CASSIPSFDTQYF